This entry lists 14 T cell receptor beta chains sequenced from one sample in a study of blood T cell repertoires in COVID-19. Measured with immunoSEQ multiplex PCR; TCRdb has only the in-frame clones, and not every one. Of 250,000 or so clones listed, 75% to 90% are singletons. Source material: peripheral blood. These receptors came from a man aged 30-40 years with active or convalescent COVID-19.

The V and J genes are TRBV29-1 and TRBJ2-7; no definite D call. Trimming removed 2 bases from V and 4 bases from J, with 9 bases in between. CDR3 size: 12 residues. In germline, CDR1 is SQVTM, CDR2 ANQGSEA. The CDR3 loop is CSVEHLRYEQYF. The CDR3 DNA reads TGCAGCGTTGAACACCTTCGGTACGAGCAGTACTTC.

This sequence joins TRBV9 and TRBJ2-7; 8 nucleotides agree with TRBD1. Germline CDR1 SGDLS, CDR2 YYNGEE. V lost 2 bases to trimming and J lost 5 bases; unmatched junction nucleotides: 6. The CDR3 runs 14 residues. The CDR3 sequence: CASSVRTDRDEQYF. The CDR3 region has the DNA TGTGCCAGCAGCGTGCGAACGGACAGGGACGAGCAGTACTTC.

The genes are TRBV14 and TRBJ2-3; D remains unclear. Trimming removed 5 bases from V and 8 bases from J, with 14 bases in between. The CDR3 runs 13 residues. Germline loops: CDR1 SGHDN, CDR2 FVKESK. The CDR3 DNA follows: TGTGCCAGCAGCTTGGTATCTCCGGGTACGCAGTATTTT. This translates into CASSLVSPGTQYF.

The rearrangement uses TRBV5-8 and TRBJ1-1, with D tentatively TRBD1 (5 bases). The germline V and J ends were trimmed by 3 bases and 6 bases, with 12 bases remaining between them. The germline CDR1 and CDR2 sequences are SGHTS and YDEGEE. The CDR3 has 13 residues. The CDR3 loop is CASSYKDTPEAFF. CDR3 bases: TGTGCCAGCAGCTACAAGGACACCCCTGAAGCTTTCTTT.

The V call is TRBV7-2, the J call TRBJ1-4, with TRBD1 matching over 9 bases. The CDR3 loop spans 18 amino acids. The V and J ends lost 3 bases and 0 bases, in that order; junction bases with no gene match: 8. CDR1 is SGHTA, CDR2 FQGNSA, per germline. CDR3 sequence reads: CASSLPIRDRATNEKLFF. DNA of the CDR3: TGTGCCAGCAGCTTGCCAATCCGGGACAGGGCAACTAATGAAAAACTGTTTTTT. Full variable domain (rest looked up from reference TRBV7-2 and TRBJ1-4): GAGVSQSPSNKVTEKGKDVELRCDPISGHTALYWYRQSLGQGLEFLIYFQGNSAPDKSGLPSDRFSAERTGGSVSTLTIQRTQQEDSAVYLCASSLPIRDRATNEKLFFGSGTQLSVL.

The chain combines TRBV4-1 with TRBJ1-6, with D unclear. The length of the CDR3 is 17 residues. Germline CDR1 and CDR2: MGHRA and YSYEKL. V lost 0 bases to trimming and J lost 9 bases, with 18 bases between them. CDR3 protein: CASSQDRVTRIPSPLHF. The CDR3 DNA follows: TGCGCCAGCAGCCAAGATCGGGTCACCCGAATCCCTTCACCCCTCCACTTT.

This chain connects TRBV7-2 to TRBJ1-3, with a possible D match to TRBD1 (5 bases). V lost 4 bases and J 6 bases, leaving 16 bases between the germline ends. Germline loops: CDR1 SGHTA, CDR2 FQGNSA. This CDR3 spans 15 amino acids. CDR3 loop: CASSSASGAQNTIYF. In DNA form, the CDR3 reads TGTGCCAGCAGCTCTGCTAGCGGGGCCCAAAACACCATATATTTT.

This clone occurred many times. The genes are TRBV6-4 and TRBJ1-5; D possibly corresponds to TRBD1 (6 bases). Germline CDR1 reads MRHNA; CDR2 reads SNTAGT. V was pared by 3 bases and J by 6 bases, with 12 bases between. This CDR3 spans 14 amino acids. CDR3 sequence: CASSESGGGQPQHF. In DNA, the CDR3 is TGTGCCAGCAGTGAGTCTGGGGGCGGTCAGCCCCAGCATTTT.

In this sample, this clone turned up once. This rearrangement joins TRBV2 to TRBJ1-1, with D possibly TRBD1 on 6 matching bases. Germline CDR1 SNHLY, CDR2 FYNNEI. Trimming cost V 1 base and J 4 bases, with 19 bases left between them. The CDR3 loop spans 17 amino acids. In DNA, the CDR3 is TGTGCCAGCAGTGAAGGGGGAGGGACCCGGGGGGCCACTGAAGCTTTCTTT. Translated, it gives CASSEGGGTRGATEAFF.

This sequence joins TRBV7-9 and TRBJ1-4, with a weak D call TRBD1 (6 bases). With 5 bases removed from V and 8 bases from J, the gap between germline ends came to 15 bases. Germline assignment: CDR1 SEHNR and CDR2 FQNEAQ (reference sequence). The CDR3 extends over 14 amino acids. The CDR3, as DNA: TGTGCCAGCAGCCAACAGGGTTCAGCCGAAAAACTGTTTTTT. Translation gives CASSQQGSAEKLFF. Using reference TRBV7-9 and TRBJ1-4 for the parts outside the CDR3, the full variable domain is DTGVSQNPRHKITKRGQNVTFRCDPISEHNRLYWYRQTLGQGPEFLTYFQNEAQLEKSRLLSDRFSAERPKGSFSTLEIQRTEQGDSAMYLCASSQQGSAEKLFFGSGTQLSVL.

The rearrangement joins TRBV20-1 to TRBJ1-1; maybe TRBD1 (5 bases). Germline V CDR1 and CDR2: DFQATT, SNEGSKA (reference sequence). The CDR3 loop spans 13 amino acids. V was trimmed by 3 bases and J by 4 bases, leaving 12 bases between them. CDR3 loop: CSASVSQGTEAFF. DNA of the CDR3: TGCAGTGCTAGTGTGTCGCAGGGCACTGAAGCTTTCTTT.

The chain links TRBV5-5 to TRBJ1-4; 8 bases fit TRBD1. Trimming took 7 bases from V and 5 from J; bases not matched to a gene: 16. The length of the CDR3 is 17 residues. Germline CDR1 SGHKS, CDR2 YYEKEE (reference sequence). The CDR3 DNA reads TGTGCCAGCTCTTTCGGACAGGGCGAATTACGAAATGAAAAACTGTTTTTT. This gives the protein CASSFGQGELRNEKLFF.

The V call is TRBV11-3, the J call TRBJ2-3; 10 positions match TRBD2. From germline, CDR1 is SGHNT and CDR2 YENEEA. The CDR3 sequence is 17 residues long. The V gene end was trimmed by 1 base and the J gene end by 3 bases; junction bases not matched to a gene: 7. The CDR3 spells CASSLGYGSGGTDTQYF. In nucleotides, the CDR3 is TGTGCCAGCAGCTTAGGGTACGGTAGCGGGGGGACAGATACGCAGTATTTT.

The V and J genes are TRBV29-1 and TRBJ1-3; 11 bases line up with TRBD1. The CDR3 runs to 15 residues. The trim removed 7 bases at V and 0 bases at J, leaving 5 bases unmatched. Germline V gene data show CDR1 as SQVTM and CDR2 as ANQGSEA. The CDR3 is CSAGTGGFSGNTIYF. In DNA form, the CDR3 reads TGCAGCGCCGGGACAGGGGGGTTCTCTGGAAACACCATATATTTT.